The rows below give T cell receptor beta chains drawn from one sample of a study of beta chain features in type 1 diabetes. The data were produced by immunoSEQ multiplex PCR, yet TCRdb's version contains in-frame clones alone and is incomplete. The repertoire holds around 500,000 clones, roughly 11% seen once, with over 0.04% in the top ten. Sequencing was carried out using naive CD4+ T cells from blood. The receptors were gathered from a woman between 18 and 29 years old in good health. Each CDR3 is given with its conserved first and last residue. The D gene is left open where the match is weak. Size is omitted from some rows. Given values are once, few, many or a class for expanded clones.

TGTGCCAGCAGCGTAGGCCCCCGGGCGGGAGATACGCAGTATTTT | CASSVGPRAGDTQYF | TRBV9 | NA | TRBJ2-3 | few
TGCGCCAGCAGCCAACCCCGCAGTGGGGCCCAATACAATGAGCAGTTCTTC | CASSQPRSGAQYNEQFF | TRBV4-1 | NA | TRBJ2-1 | NA
TGTGCCAGCACGAGTAAGAATAATGAAAAACTGTTTTTT | CASTSKNNEKLFF | TRBV7-9 | NA | TRBJ1-4 | NA
TGTGCCTGGATTTCTCCGTCAGGATATGGCTACACCTTC | CAWISPSGYGYTF | TRBV30 | NA | TRBJ1-2 | few
TGTGCCAGCAGCTTAGCGGTGACAGCGAACACCGGGGAGCTGTTTTTT | CASSLAVTANTGELFF | TRBV7-9 | NA | TRBJ2-2 | few
TGTGCCAGTAGTCTAGATGGAGTCAGCTCCTACAATGAGCAGTTCTTC | CASSLDGVSSYNEQFF | TRBV19 | NA | TRBJ2-1 | few
TGCGCCAGCAGCCAACCCCGACAGGGGGCGCATGAGCAGTTCTTC | CASSQPRQGAHEQFF | TRBV4-1 | TRBD1 | TRBJ2-1 | few
TGCGCCAGCAGGGGCGGGGAGACCCAGTACTTC | CASRGGETQYF | TRBV5-1 | NA | TRBJ2-5 | NA
TGTGCCAGCGGAGGGGCAGGCCAACCGAACTATGGCTACACCTTC | CASGGAGQPNYGYTF | TRBV6-5 | NA | TRBJ1-2 | NA
TGTGCCAGCAGCGCCCGGGACTCAGAGACGAAGTTCTTC | CASSARDSETKFF | TRBV11-3 | NA | TRBJ2-1 | NA
TGTGCCTGGAACAGGGGCTCCAACACTGAAGCTTTCTTT | CAWNRGSNTEAFF | TRBV30 | TRBD1 | TRBJ1-1 | NA
TGTGCCAGCAGTGTAGGGACAGGGTTTTCGACAGATACGCAGTATTTT | CASSVGTGFSTDTQYF | TRBV2 | TRBD1 | TRBJ2-3 | NA
TGTGCCAGCACCGAACAGGGTTCTAACTATGGCTACACCTTC | CASTEQGSNYGYTF | TRBV2 | NA | TRBJ1-2 | few
TGTGCTAGTGGTTTTCCCAGGGGCGATGAGCAGTTCTTC | CASGFPRGDEQFF | TRBV12-5 | NA | TRBJ2-1 | NA
TGCACCAGCAGCCAGGATAGGGGTGAAGCTTTCTTT | CTSSQDRGEAFF | TRBV1 | NA | TRBJ1-1 | few
TGTGCCAGCAGCGCCGACAGGGCCCGGCACTATGAGCAGTTCTTC | CASSADRARHYEQFF | TRBV9 | TRBD1 | TRBJ2-1 | few
TGTGCCAGCAGCTCCAGCGGAGGCTGGGAGACCCAGTACTTC | CASSSSGGWETQYF | TRBV6-6 | NA | TRBJ2-5 | NA
TGCAGCGTTGATTCGGGCACAGATACGCAGTATTTT | CSVDSGTDTQYF | TRBV29-1 | NA | TRBJ2-3 | few
TGTGCCTGGAGTGGACGGAGGACCGGGGAGCTGTTTTTT | CAWSGRRTGELFF | TRBV30 | NA | TRBJ2-2 | NA
TGTGCCAGCAGCTTAAGGAGGGAAGAGACCCAGTACTTC | CASSLRREETQYF | TRBV7-2 | NA | TRBJ2-5 | few
TGTGCCAGCAGCCCCCATGGGACAGCCGGCCAAGAGACCCAGTACTTC | CASSPHGTAGQETQYF | TRBV7-9 | TRBD1 | TRBJ2-5 | NA
TGCGCCAGCAGCTTGGTCCCTGGGACCTACGAGCAGTACTTC | CASSLVPGTYEQYF | TRBV5-1 | NA | TRBJ2-7 | NA
TGTGCCAGCAGCCGGGGGGACTATAAGCACACCGGGGAGCTGTTTTTT | CASSRGDYKHTGELFF | TRBV13 | TRBD2 | TRBJ2-2 | NA
TGTGCCAGCAGCCAGGGGACTAGCGGGAGTGATGAGCAGTTCTTC | CASSQGTSGSDEQFF | TRBV7-9 | TRBD2 | TRBJ2-1 | few
TGTGCCAGCAGCTTAGCCGAAGCCTACGAGCAGTACTTC | CASSLAEAYEQYF | TRBV7-2 | NA | TRBJ2-7 | NA
TGTGCCTGGGGGCGAGGGGCCTTTCAGCCCCAGCATTTT | CAWGRGAFQPQHF | TRBV30 | NA | TRBJ1-5 | few
TGTGCCAGCAAAGGGACTCCTCCGTGGGATACGCAGTATTTT | CASKGTPPWDTQYF | TRBV4-2 | NA | TRBJ2-3 | NA
TGTGCCAGCAGCCCAAGCCCCCGGGGCGGGACTGAAGCTTTCTTT | CASSPSPRGGTEAFF | TRBV14 | NA | TRBJ1-1 | NA
TGTGCCAGCTCACCTCCAGGGGGCCGCACAGATACGCAGTATTTT | CASSPPGGRTDTQYF | TRBV18 | TRBD1 | TRBJ2-3 | NA
TGTGCCACCAGCAGACCCAGGGATACGCAGTATTTT | CATSRPRDTQYF | TRBV15 | NA | TRBJ2-3 | NA
TGTGCCACCAGCAGAGCCACTCTAGCGGGGGGGCAGCAGTATTTT | CATSRATLAGGQQYF | TRBV15 | TRBD2 | TRBJ2-3 | few
TGTGCCAGCAGTTTAATCCGAGATACGCAGTATTTT | CASSLIRDTQYF | TRBV7-2 | NA | TRBJ2-3 | few